These 30 T cell receptor beta chains were all obtained from the same sample, sequenced in a study of T cells in Graves' hyperthyroidism and ophthalmopathy. The investigators amplified TCR beta CDR3 regions from RNA transcripts. The TCR CDR3 first-round RT-PCR relied on the HTBI primer set. One entry per CDR3 protein results from TCRdb running MiXCR on the multiplex PCR reads. The data contain 350,000 to 400,000 distinct CDR3 sequences, roughly 20% of them singletons. Sequences were obtained from blood. All receptors derive from a man younger than 30 with Graves' ophthalmopathy.

This clonotype was seen a few times. The chain has TRBV4-1 and TRBJ1-3; 9 positions agree with TRBD1. Germline values: CDR1 MGHRA, CDR2 YSYEKL. The CDR3 runs to 17 residues. V shed 6 bases, J shed 1 base, and the junction held 10 bases outside the gene matches. The CDR3 bases are TGCGCCAGCAGTCCGGCCGGGACAGGGAGGTCTGGAAACACCATATATTTT. It is translated as CASSPAGTGRSGNTIYF.

This clonotype has at least ten counts. The chain has TRBV11-2 and TRBJ2-3; 7 bases line up with TRBD2. The V gene end was trimmed by 0 bases and the J gene end by 4 bases; junction bases not matched to a gene: 7. CDR3 size: 16 residues. Looked up from germline, CDR1 is SGHAT and CDR2 is FQNNGV. DNA for the CDR3: TGTGCCAGCAGCTTAGACGGGGGGAGCAGGTCAGATACGCAGTATTTT. Translating it yields CASSLDGGSRSDTQYF.

This clonotype was seen only a few times. The V and J genes are TRBV6-1 and TRBJ2-1; 9 bases are shared with TRBD1. Germline assignment: CDR1 MNHNS and CDR2 SASEGT. This CDR3 has 15 amino acids. The V gene end was trimmed by 5 bases and the J gene end by 7 bases; junction bases not matched to a gene: 9. The CDR3, as DNA: TGTGCCAGCAGTTCCCAGGGACAGGGACAGAATGAGCAGTTCTTC. Its protein product is CASSSQGQGQNEQFF.

The table lists this clonotype with many counts. The CDR3 spells CASSLDRAHYGYTF. The CDR3 coding sequence is TGTGCCAGCAGCTTAGACAGGGCCCACTATGGCTACACCTTC. The chain has TRBV5-5 and TRBJ1-2; 7 bases match TRBD1. Germline CDR1 reads SGHKS; CDR2 reads YYEKEE (reference sequence). The V gene end was trimmed by 2 bases and the J gene end by 3 bases; junction bases not matched to a gene: 4. CDR3 length: 14 amino acids.

Only a few counts were recorded for this clonotype. Its ends do not fully match the called genes, so a read error is possible. The gene calls are TRBV20-1 and TRBJ2-1; TRBD2 agrees at 14 bases. Germline CDR1 is DFQATT and CDR2 is SNEGSKA (reference sequence). This CDR3 spans 17 amino acids. DNA for the CDR3: TGCAGTGCTCCGGGACTAGCGGGGGAGCTGATATACAATGAGCAATTCTTC. Translation: CSAPGLAGELIYNEQFF.

The chain recombines TRBV12-3 or TRBV12-4 with TRBJ2-2, with 8 bases that match TRBD2. The CDR3 spans 18 residues. V lost 2 bases, J lost 5 bases, and 13 bases stayed unmatched. The CDR3 DNA reads as TGTGCCAGCAGTTTACGGGGCCGGGGGGGCCTAATAACCGGGGAGCTGTTTTTT. It codes for CASSLRGRGGLITGELFF.

This clonotype was counted ten times or more. The chain recombines TRBV7-7 with TRBJ2-3, with D perhaps given as TRBD1 or TRBD2 (5 bases each). Germline-derived CDR1 and CDR2 are SSHAT and FNYEAQ (reference sequence). V dropped 5 bases and J dropped 0 bases, with 12 bases sitting between them. The CDR3 has 15 amino acids. This chain's CDR3 is CASSLGTPSTDTQYF. The CDR3 DNA reads TGTGCCAGCAGCCTCGGGACGCCTAGCACAGATACGCAGTATTTT.

This clonotype appeared a few times. The V and J genes are TRBV29-1 and TRBJ1-2, with 9 bases aligning to TRBD1. The germline V gene encodes CDR1 SQVTM and CDR2 ANQGSEA. Trimming took 5 bases from V and 3 from J; bases not matched to a gene: 4. The CDR3 is 13 residues long. CDR3: CSVSTGGDYGYTF. Here the CDR3 DNA reads TGCAGCGTTTCGACAGGGGGGGACTATGGCTACACCTTC.

This clonotype was picked up a small number of times. The chain couples TRBV29-1 to TRBJ2-2, with D possibly being TRBD1 or TRBD2 (6 bases each). Germline lookup yields CDR1 SQVTM and CDR2 ANQGSEA. V was trimmed by 7 bases and J by 0 bases, leaving 12 bases between them. CDR3 size: 14 residues. In DNA, the CDR3 is TGCAGCGGTGGAAGGGGGGCGAACACCGGGGAGCTGTTTTTT. Its translation is CSGGRGANTGELFF.

This clonotype has only a few counts. The chain is built from TRBV7-3 and TRBJ2-1, with no clear D. Between the trimmed V and J ends, which lost 11 bases and 9 bases, there was a span of 17 bases. The germline V gene has CDR1 SGHTA and CDR2 FQGTGA. The CDR3 runs 12 residues. Here the CDR3 reads CAGLFSTREQFF. The CDR3 bases are TGTGCCGGCCTATTCTCTACCCGTGAGCAGTTCTTC.

This clonotype was counted ten times or more. This sequence joins TRBV7-3 and TRBJ2-2; 7 nucleotides line up with TRBD1. Trimming took 5 bases from V and 4 from J; bases not matched to a gene: 7. Germline values: CDR1 SGHTA, CDR2 FQGTGA. The CDR3 length is 15 residues. The CDR3, as DNA: TGTGCCAGCAGCCCGTTACAGGGGCCCACCGGGGAGCTGTTTTTT. Translated: CASSPLQGPTGELFF.

The sample holds a few counts of this clonotype. This chain links TRBV11-2 with TRBJ2-1; 12 nucleotides match TRBD2. The germline V gene encodes CDR1 SGHAT and CDR2 FQNNGV. After removal of 0 bases from V and 10 bases from J, the junction contained 4 bases not matched to a gene. The CDR3 is made up of 15 amino acids. CDR3 bases: TGTGCCAGCAGCTTAGAACTAGCGGGGGGACGGGAGCAGTTCTTC. Residues: CASSLELAGGREQFF.

This clonotype was recorded many times. This sequence joins TRBV7-8 and TRBJ2-5; D ambiguous. V lost 2 bases to trimming and J lost 5 bases, with 6 bases between them. This CDR3 is built from 12 residues. The germline V gene has CDR1 SGHVS and CDR2 FQNEAQ. The CDR3 DNA reads as TGTGCCAGCAGCTTATATTGGGAGACCCAGTACTTC. This translates into CASSLYWETQYF.

This clonotype was seen repeatedly, ten times or more. The chain employs TRBV11-2 and TRBJ1-1, with D unclear. The germline gives CDR1 SGHAT, CDR2 FQNNGV. The CDR3 has 14 amino acids. V was clipped by 5 bases and J by 3 bases, with 13 bases between them. The CDR3 bases are TGTGCCAGCAGCCCACCTTCCGGGTACACTGAAGCTTTCTTT. This codes for CASSPPSGYTEAFF.

This clonotype was detected only a few times. V and J are TRBV27 and TRBJ1-6, with TRBD1 matching 8 bases. The V gene end was trimmed by 5 bases and the J gene end by 15 bases; junction bases not matched to a gene: 6. Germline V CDR1 and CDR2: MNHEY, SMNVEV (reference sequence). The CDR3 length is 12 residues. The chain's CDR3 is CASSTGTGHLHF. The CDR3 region has the DNA TGTGCCAGCAGTACCGGGACAGGCCACCTCCACTTT.

This clonotype was detected many times. The chain links TRBV20-1 to TRBJ1-4; D might be TRBD1 (5 bases). Trimming removed 1 base from V and 4 bases from J, with 10 bases in between. The CDR3 sequence is 14 residues long. In germline, CDR1 is DFQATT, CDR2 SNEGSKA (reference sequence). The CDR3 loop reads CSARGRQNNEKLFF. The CDR3 DNA reads TGCAGTGCTAGAGGCAGACAGAATAATGAAAAACTGTTTTTT.

The rearrangement joins TRBV29-1 to TRBJ2-1; D is uncertain. With 7 bases removed from V and 10 bases from J, the gap between germline ends came to 23 bases. There are 14 residues in the CDR3. The V gene's germline CDR1 is SQVTM and CDR2 ANQGSEA. The CDR3 loop is CSAMAASPPGEQFF. CDR3 in DNA: TGCAGCGCCATGGCCGCCTCCCCCCCAGGAGAGCAGTTCTTC.

The gene calls are TRBV6-1 and TRBJ2-7; TRBD1 aligns across 7 bases. CDR3 length: 14 amino acids. J was trimmed by 4 bases and V by 6 bases; bases with no gene match: 9. The germline CDR1 and CDR2 sequences are MNHNS and SASEGT. CDR3 amino acids: CASSRTGPEYEQYF. The CDR3 DNA sequence: TGTGCCAGCAGCAGGACAGGTCCTGAATACGAGCAGTACTTC.

In this sample, this clonotype turned up many times. The chain joins TRBV2 to TRBJ2-1, with D unresolved. The CDR3 consists of 14 residues. CDR1 is SNHLY and CDR2 is FYNNEI in the germline V gene. The V gene lost 7 bases and the J gene lost 5 bases, with 15 bases spanning the gap. CDR3 amino acids: CASTQRAFNNEQFF. The CDR3 DNA follows: TGTGCCAGCACCCAAAGGGCCTTCAACAATGAGCAGTTCTTC.

This clonotype was counted only a few times. V gene TRBV7-6 combines with J gene TRBJ2-7, with 9 bases lining up with TRBD1. Germline lookup yields CDR1 SGHVS and CDR2 FNYEAQ. Trimming removed 4 bases from V and 5 bases from J; junction bases left unmatched: 15. The CDR3 spans 17 residues. DNA of the CDR3: TGTGCCAGCAGCTCCTTGATGTTCGGGACAGGGAACCACGAGCAGTACTTC. It codes for CASSSLMFGTGNHEQYF.

The chain employs TRBV24-1 and TRBJ1-3, with D hard to call. Deletions cut 0 bases from V and 3 bases from J, with 2 bases between. There are 13 residues in the CDR3. Per germline, CDR1 KGHDR and CDR2 SFDVKD. For the CDR3, the DNA is TGTGCCACCAGTGATTTGCATGGAAACACCATATATTTT. Its protein is CATSDLHGNTIYF.

The J gene is TRBJ2-5, the V gene TRBV25-1; 9 positions match TRBD2. The CDR3 runs to 17 residues. J gave up 2 bases and V 1 base, and 8 bases lay outside the gene matches. The germline gives CDR1 MGHDK, CDR2 SYGVNS. The CDR3 DNA is TGTGCCAGCAGTGAATCTAAGAGCGGGGGGTCACAAGAGACCCAGTACTTC. It specifies CASSESKSGGSQETQYF.

The chain uses TRBV7-9 and TRBJ2-4; D unclear. Looked up from germline, CDR1 is SEHNR and CDR2 is FQNEAQ (reference sequence). This CDR3 comprises 12 residues. V was cut by 4 bases and J by 5 bases, with 6 bases left in between. The CDR3 DNA follows: TGTGCCAGCAGCTCCATCGAAAACATTCAGTACTTC. Translated, it gives CASSSIENIQYF.

The rearrangement joins TRBV5-1 to TRBJ2-4; no clear D. The germline V and J ends were trimmed by 4 bases and 10 bases, with 18 bases remaining between them. CDR1 and CDR2 from the germline V gene are SGHRS and YFSETQ. The CDR3 runs 14 residues. CDR3 region: CASSRTPDPLIQYF. The CDR3 DNA is TGCGCCAGCAGCCGAACCCCTGACCCACTGATTCAGTACTTC.

This clonotype has only a few counts. The rearrangement links TRBV20-1 to TRBJ2-1; TRBD2 matches 7 bases. V was pared by 6 bases and J by 2 bases, with 7 bases of the junction left unmatched. Germline loops: CDR1 DFQATT, CDR2 SNEGSKA (reference sequence). The CDR3 loop spans 14 amino acids. CDR3 DNA sequence: TGCAGTGCCCGATACGGGACTACCTACAATGAGCAGTTCTTC. As protein: CSARYGTTYNEQFF.

The genes are TRBV7-6 and TRBJ2-1; tentative D call: TRBD1 (6 bases). Deletions cut 1 base from V and 0 bases from J, with 13 bases between. Per the germline V gene, CDR1 is SGHVS and CDR2 is FNYEAQ. CDR3 size: 17 residues. CDR3 sequence reads: CASSLEIDRSSYNEQFF. CDR3 sequence (DNA): TGTGCCAGCAGCTTAGAAATAGACAGGAGCTCCTACAATGAGCAGTTCTTC. The full variable domain, its missing parts supplied by reference TRBV7-6 and TRBJ2-1, is GAGVSQSPRYKVTKRGQDVALRCDPISGHVSLYWYRQALGQGPEFLTYFNYEAQQDKSGLPNDRFSAERPEGSISTLTIQRTEQRDSAMYRCASSLEIDRSSYNEQFFGPGTRLTVL.

The table lists this clonotype with a few counts. V is TRBV18 and J is TRBJ1-6; D call uncertain. Germline V gene data show CDR1 as KGHSH and CDR2 as LQKENI. The CDR3 sequence is 14 residues long. The germline V and J ends were trimmed by 0 bases and 9 bases, with 9 bases remaining between them. The CDR3 reads CASSPPNNGSPLHF. Written as DNA, the CDR3 is TGTGCCAGCTCACCACCGAATAATGGTTCACCCCTCCACTTT.

This chain links TRBV27 with TRBJ2-7, with TRBD2 identical over 13 bases. With 2 bases clipped from V and 6 bases from J, the junction kept 7 bases outside the gene matches. There are 16 residues in the CDR3. Per the germline V gene, CDR1 is MNHEY and CDR2 is SMNVEV (reference sequence). The chain's CDR3 is CASSLGTSGGAGEQYF. DNA for the CDR3: TGTGCCAGCAGTTTAGGAACTAGCGGGGGGGCTGGCGAGCAGTACTTC.

This clonotype was picked up many times. The rearrangement uses TRBV4-1 and TRBJ1-5, with TRBD1 identical over 9 bases. V was pared by 3 bases and J by 5 bases, with 5 bases of the junction left unmatched. The CDR3 is made up of 15 amino acids. The germline gives CDR1 MGHRA, CDR2 YSYEKL. CDR3 amino acids: CASSHNRDRDQPQHF. DNA for the CDR3: TGCGCCAGCAGCCACAACCGGGACAGGGATCAGCCCCAGCATTTT.

This clonotype was seen a handful of times. The chain combines TRBV20-1 with TRBJ2-2, with 9 bases aligning to TRBD1. There are 15 residues in the CDR3. Trimming cost V 6 bases and J 5 bases; bases outside gene matches: 10. Germline-derived CDR1 and CDR2 are DFQATT and SNEGSKA (reference sequence). CDR3 region: CSARGGQGWTGELFF. The CDR3 DNA reads as TGCAGTGCCCGAGGGGGACAGGGTTGGACCGGGGAGCTGTTTTTT.